Below, 12 T cell receptor beta chains from the same sample are listed, as sequenced in a study of T cells in Graves' hyperthyroidism and ophthalmopathy. TCR beta CDR3 region amplification was performed from RNA transcripts. First-round RT-PCR targeting the TCR CDR3 was performed with the HTBI primer set. TCRdb itself ran the multiplex PCR reads through MiXCR, one entry per CDR3 protein. The sample includes hundreds of thousands of distinct CDR3 sequences, around 15% of them seen just once. Material: blood. The receptor set was obtained from a man aged 50 or older with Graves' ophthalmopathy.

In its sample, this clonotype was seen many times. This sequence joins TRBV2 and TRBJ2-7; D is uncertain. The CDR3 loop spans 11 amino acids. V was shortened by 9 bases and J by 3 bases, with 9 bases between the two germline ends. Germline assignment: CDR1 SNHLY and CDR2 FYNNEI. The DNA for the CDR3 is TGTGCCAGACAGAAGGGCTACGAGCAGTACTTC. This translates into CARQKGYEQYF.

This clonotype occurred many times. The V gene is TRBV9, the J gene TRBJ1-2; a weak D match, TRBD1 (5 bases). This CDR3 region has 13 residues. The germline CDR1 and CDR2 sequences are SGDLS and YYNGEE. Trimming stripped 4 bases from V and 4 bases from J, with 11 bases between. CDR3 amino acids: CASSQGWGYGYTF. CDR3 nucleotides: TGTGCCAGCAGCCAGGGTTGGGGCTATGGCTACACCTTC.

The chain has TRBV20-1 and TRBJ2-1; 9 bases map to TRBD2. V was pared by 3 bases and J by 1 base, with 7 bases of the junction left unmatched. CDR3 length: 16 amino acids. From germline, CDR1 is DFQATT and CDR2 SNEGSKA (reference sequence). The CDR3 here is CSASSRLAVSYNEQFF. The CDR3 DNA reads as TGCAGTGCTAGTTCCCGACTAGCGGTTTCCTACAATGAGCAGTTCTTC.

The chain employs TRBV3-1 and TRBJ1-3, with TRBD1 identical over 9 bases. Germline CDR1 LGHDT, CDR2 YNNKEL (reference sequence). The ends lost 5 bases at V and 4 bases at J; junction bases unmatched: 6. CDR3 length: 15 residues. Here the CDR3 DNA reads TGTGCCAGCAGCGGGGACAGGGCGAGGGGAAACACCATATATTTT. It is translated as CASSGDRARGNTIYF.

In its sample, this clonotype was seen many times. The chain couples TRBV9 to TRBJ2-5, with 7 nucleotides matching TRBD2. J lost 5 bases, V lost 2 bases, and 3 bases had no gene match. The CDR3 runs to 13 residues. Germline CDR1 reads SGDLS; CDR2 reads YYNGEE. Here the CDR3 reads CASSVAGVETQYF. CDR3 DNA sequence: TGTGCCAGCAGCGTGGCGGGAGTTGAGACCCAGTACTTC.

This chain links TRBV6-5 with TRBJ1-4; the match to TRBD1 covers 12 bases. The CDR3 contains 19 residues. V lost 0 bases and J lost 0; bases outside the gene matches: 5. The V gene's germline CDR1 is MNHEY and CDR2 SVGAGI. CDR3 nucleotide sequence: TGTGCCAGCAGTTACTCGCGGGACAGGGGGCTTGCAACTAATGAAAAACTGTTTTTT. This sequence encodes CASSYSRDRGLATNEKLFF.

This sequence joins TRBV19 and TRBJ2-7; no firm D call. The germline V gene encodes CDR1 LNHDA and CDR2 SQIVND (reference sequence). Between the trimmed V and J ends, which lost 7 bases and 2 bases, there was a span of 15 bases. CDR3 length equals 14 residues. The CDR3 region has the DNA TGTGCCAGTACCCCGACGCTCCTCACCTACGAGCAGTACTTC. Translated, it gives CASTPTLLTYEQYF.

J is TRBJ2-1 and V is TRBV18; maybe TRBD2 (6 bases). The CDR3 runs 15 residues. Germline CDR1 KGHSH, CDR2 LQKENI. V was trimmed by 6 bases and J by 3 bases, leaving 15 bases between them. The CDR3 here is CASSVAAIVYNEQFF. In DNA, the CDR3 is TGTGCCAGCTCGGTAGCGGCTATCGTCTACAATGAGCAGTTCTTC.

This clonotype was recorded at least ten times. V gene TRBV7-2 combines with J gene TRBJ2-6; D not certain. Germline CDR1 is SGHTA and CDR2 is FQGNSA. Trimming shortened V by 0 bases and J by 2 bases, and 5 bases separated the two germline ends. The CDR3 spans 15 residues. CDR3 in amino acids: CASSLANTGANVLTF. The DNA of the CDR3 is TGTGCCAGCAGCTTAGCCAATACTGGGGCCAACGTCCTGACTTTC.

The chain links TRBV27 to TRBJ2-3, with D possibly TRBD2 on 7 matching bases. V shed 7 bases and J shed 2 bases, with 19 bases lying between them. Germline loops: CDR1 MNHEY, CDR2 SMNVEV (reference sequence). The CDR3 consists of 16 residues. This chain's CDR3 is CASKVGGGAPTDTQYF. Written as DNA, the CDR3 is TGTGCCAGCAAGGTTGGGGGGGGGGCACCCACAGATACGCAGTATTTT.

CDR3: CASSLSGNNQPQHF. CDR3 nucleotides: TGTGCCAGCAGTTTATCGGGAAACAATCAGCCCCAGCATTTT. The chain carries TRBV12-3 or TRBV12-4 and TRBJ1-5; D is unclear. V was shortened by 2 bases and J by 3 bases, with 8 bases between the two germline ends. The CDR3 contains 14 residues.

The V and J genes are TRBV4-2 and TRBJ2-7; TRBD2 matches 8 bases. This CDR3 contains 16 residues. Germline assignment: CDR1 LGHNA and CDR2 YNFKEQ. Losses at the gene ends were 0 bases for V and 0 bases for J; bases not matched to a gene: 4. CDR3 sequence: CASSQDLAGGSYEQYF. DNA of the CDR3: TGTGCCAGCAGCCAAGATCTCGCGGGAGGCTCCTACGAGCAGTACTTC.